A selection of T cell receptor beta chains follows, all from one sample in a study of shared clonotypes between healthy human individuals. Method: immunoSEQ multiplex PCR; TCRdb's copy keeps in-frame clones and lacks some. The sample yields about 1 million clones, under 80% seen once. Input material: memory CD4+ T cells sorted from blood. The receptor set was obtained from a young man in good health. The CDR3 runs from the conserved cysteine through the conserved F or W. Fields, in order: J gene, V gene, D gene, clone size, CDR3 DNA, CDR3 protein. A D gene is named only where the DNA matches it firmly. Clone size is given for some rows only: seen once, a few or many times, or a class if the clone is expanded.

>TRBJ2-1|TRBV9|TRBD1|NA
TGTGCCAGCAGCATTACAGGGGACAATGAGCAGTTCTTC
CASSITGDNEQFF
>TRBJ2-7|TRBV5-6|NA|NA
TGTGCCAGCAGCCCGTCGGGGAGTCGTTACGAGCAGTACTTC
CASSPSGSRYEQYF
>TRBJ2-7|TRBV5-4|NA|NA
TGTGCCAGCAGCTTGTCGTTGGGGTACGAGCAGTACTTC
CASSLSLGYEQYF
>TRBJ1-5|TRBV7-2|TRBD1|few
TGTGCCAGCAGCCACAGGGGGGGGCCCCAGCATTTT
CASSHRGGPQHF
>TRBJ1-3|TRBV25-1|NA|once
TGTGCCAGCAGCCTCGGGGGGTACGGAAACACCATATATTTT
CASSLGGYGNTIYF
>TRBJ1-2|TRBV23-1|NA|NA
TGCGCCAGCAGTGACATCTGCGGCAGAGGCTATGGCTACACCTTC
CASSDICGRGYGYTF
>TRBJ2-2|TRBV5-5|NA|once
TGTGCCAGCAGCTTGGTCGGAGGGCGAACCGGGGAGCTGTTTTTT
CASSLVGGRTGELFF
>TRBJ1-4|TRBV10-2|NA|NA
TGCGCCAGCAGGGGCGCGCCGGGGCAGAATAATGAAAAACTGTTTTTT
CASRGAPGQNNEKLFF
>TRBJ2-5|TRBV4-1|TRBD1|NA
TGCGCCAGCAGCCAAGGAGACAGGGCCTTTGTCGAGACCCAGTACTTC
CASSQGDRAFVETQYF
>TRBJ2-7|TRBV6-5|NA|NA
TGTGCCAGCAGTTACTCCAGGGGTTCCTACGAGCAGTACTTC
CASSYSRGSYEQYF
>TRBJ1-2|TRBV30|NA|once
TGTGCCCGGTCATCAGCAGGTGGCTACACCTTC
CARSSAGGYTF
>TRBJ2-3|TRBV9|NA|NA
TGTGCCAGCAGCGTCTGGTCTCCTGGAAGCACAGATACGCAGTATTTT
CASSVWSPGSTDTQYF
>TRBJ2-2|TRBV7-9|TRBD1|once
TGTGCCAGCAGCCCAGGGGACAGAGGGACCGGGGAGCTGTTTTTT
CASSPGDRGTGELFF
>TRBJ2-7|TRBV5-5|NA|NA
TGTGCCAGCAGCTTGGATCCGCCTACTAAGCAGTACTTC
CASSLDPPTKQYF
>TRBJ1-2|TRBV5-1|TRBD1|once
TGCGCCAGCAAGGCCGGGACAGGAAACTATGGCTACACCTTC
CASKAGTGNYGYTF
>TRBJ2-5|TRBV10-3|NA|NA
TGTGCCATCAGCGAGCCTACAAAGACCCAGTACTTC
CAISEPTKTQYF
>TRBJ2-3|TRBV9|NA|NA
TGTGCCAGCAGCGTAGTGGACGAAGGACGGCAGTATTTT
CASSVVDEGRQYF
>TRBJ2-5|TRBV27|TRBD2|NA
TGTGCCAGCAGTCCTCTCCAACTGGCTAGCGGGAGAGGAGAGACCCAGTACTTC
CASSPLQLASGRGETQYF
>TRBJ2-5|TRBV18|NA|NA
TGTGCCAGCTCACCGGATGAGACCCAGTACTTC
CASSPDETQYF
>TRBJ2-7|TRBV7-9|NA|NA
TGTGCCAGCAGCTTAGCGAGGGGGGTTTCCTACGAGCAGTACTTC
CASSLARGVSYEQYF
>TRBJ2-5|TRBV15|TRBD2|few
TGTGCCACCAGCAGAGATAAGGGTAGCGGGAGTATATTCGAGACCCAGTACTTC
CATSRDKGSGSIFETQYF
>TRBJ2-5|TRBV27|NA|NA
TGTGCCAGCAGTTCCTTAAGGGGGGGGCGGGAGACCCAGTACTTC
CASSSLRGGRETQYF
>TRBJ2-3|TRBV28|NA|NA
TGTGCCACCAGGACTTATCGCACAGATACGCAGTATTTT
CATRTYRTDTQYF
>TRBJ2-3|TRBV18|TRBD2|NA
TGTGCCAGCTCACTTAGCGGGATACGCACAGATACGCAGTATTTT
CASSLSGIRTDTQYF
>TRBJ2-1|TRBV7-2|TRBD2|NA
TGTGCCAGCAGCGCTCGACCCTCGGGACTAGCGGGGGTATACAATGAGCAGTTCTTC
CASSARPSGLAGVYNEQFF
>TRBJ2-1|TRBV14|NA|NA
TGTGCCAGCAGCCACGACAGCATCATTTCCTACAATGAGCAGTTCTTC
CASSHDSIISYNEQFF
>TRBJ2-7|TRBV4-1|TRBD2|NA
TGCGCCAGCAGCCGAAGTCTAGCGGCAAACTCCTACGAGCAGTACTTC
CASSRSLAANSYEQYF
>TRBJ2-2|TRBV29-1|NA|NA
TGCAGCGTTGAAACCAGTGGAGCGAACACCGGGGAGCTGTTTTTT
CSVETSGANTGELFF
>TRBJ2-1|TRBV5-8|NA|NA
TGTGCCAGCAGCCCGACAGATAGCTCCTACAATGAGCAGTTCTTC
CASSPTDSSYNEQFF
>TRBJ2-3|TRBV18|TRBD2|NA
TGTGCCAGCTCGACCTCCATAAGCGGGGCCACAGATACGCAGTATTTT
CASSTSISGATDTQYF
>TRBJ2-1|TRBV4-3|TRBD1|few
TGCGCCAGCAGCCAACGGATGACAGGGGGCGGGAGCAATGAGCAGTTCTTC
CASSQRMTGGGSNEQFF
>TRBJ2-3|TRBV30|TRBD2|NA
TGTGCCTGGAATCCCCCCGGAAGCGGGAGGAACACAGATACGCAGTATTTT
CAWNPPGSGRNTDTQYF
>TRBJ2-7|TRBV7-2|NA|once
TGTGCCAGCGGCCAGGGGTTCTACGAGCAGTACTTC
CASGQGFYEQYF
>TRBJ2-5|TRBV10-3|NA|NA
TGTGCCATCAGTGATAGCAGATCCCAAGAGACCCAGTACTTC
CAISDSRSQETQYF
>TRBJ1-1|TRBV7-9|NA|NA
TGTGCCAGCAGCACAAATAGTGGAACTGAAGCTTTCTTT
CASSTNSGTEAFF
>TRBJ2-1|TRBV5-1|TRBD2|few
TGCGCCAGCAGCCGCGATCGGACTAGCGGGAGGGCCGTGGAAAATGAGCAGTTCTTC
CASSRDRTSGRAVENEQFF
>TRBJ2-7|TRBV7-8|TRBD2|NA
TGTGCCAGCAGCTTAGAGGACCCGCGGGGGGGTTACGAGCAGTACTTC
CASSLEDPRGGYEQYF
>TRBJ2-1|TRBV9|NA|NA
TGTGCCAGCAGCGTTCAAGCGGCGAGCTCCTACAATGAGCAGTTCTTC
CASSVQAASSYNEQFF
>TRBJ1-2|TRBV19|NA|NA
TGTGCCAGTAGTACCGGTCAGGGGAATAACTATGGCTACACCTTC
CASSTGQGNNYGYTF
>TRBJ2-4|TRBV10-1|NA|few
TGCGCCAGCAGTGAGGGTACAGGAAAAAAAAACATTCAGTACTTC
CASSEGTGKKNIQYF